The clone carrying this T cell receptor beta chain was picked up one time. The sample comes from a study of blood T cell repertoires in COVID-19. Sequenced by immunoSEQ multiplex PCR; TCRdb stores in-frame clones only, minus some. The data contain tens of thousands of clones, about nine tenths of them seen just once; the ten biggest clones take up about 1.9%. The CDR3 totals 15 residues. Germline V gene lookup returns CDR1 MGHRA and CDR2 YSYEKL. The V segment lost 3 bases and the J segment 7 bases; nucleotides outside the gene matches: 6. The chain carries TRBV4-1 and TRBJ2-1; TRBD1 aligns across 10 bases. Sequenced: peripheral blood. This TCR was recovered from a woman between 50 and 59 years old in a cohort sampled during active COVID-19. The CDR3, as DNA: TGCGCCAGCAGCCAGGGACAGGGGTTCGGGAATGAGCAGTTCTTC. Protein sequence: CASSQGQGFGNEQFF.